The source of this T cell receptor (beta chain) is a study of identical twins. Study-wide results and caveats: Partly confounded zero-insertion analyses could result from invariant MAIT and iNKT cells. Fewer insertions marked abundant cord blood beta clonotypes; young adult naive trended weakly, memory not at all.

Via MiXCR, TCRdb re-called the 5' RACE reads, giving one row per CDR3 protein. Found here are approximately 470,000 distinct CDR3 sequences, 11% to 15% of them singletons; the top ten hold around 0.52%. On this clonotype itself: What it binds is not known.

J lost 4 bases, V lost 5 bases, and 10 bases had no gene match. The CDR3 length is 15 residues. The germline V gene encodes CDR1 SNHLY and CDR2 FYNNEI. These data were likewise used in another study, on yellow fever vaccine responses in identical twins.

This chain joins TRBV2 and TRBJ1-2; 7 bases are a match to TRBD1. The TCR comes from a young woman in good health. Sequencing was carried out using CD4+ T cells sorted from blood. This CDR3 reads CASSYQTGSSYGYTF. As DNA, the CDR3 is TGTGCCAGCAGTTATCAGACAGGGTCCTCCTATGGCTACACCTTC.